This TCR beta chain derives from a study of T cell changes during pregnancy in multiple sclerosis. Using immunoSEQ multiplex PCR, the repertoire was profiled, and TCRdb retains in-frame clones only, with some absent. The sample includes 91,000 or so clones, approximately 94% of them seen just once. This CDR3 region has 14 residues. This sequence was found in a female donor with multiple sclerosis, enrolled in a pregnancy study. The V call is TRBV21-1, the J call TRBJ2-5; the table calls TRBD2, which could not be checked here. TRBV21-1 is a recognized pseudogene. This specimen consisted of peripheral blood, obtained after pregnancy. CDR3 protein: CASSGRGSEGTQYF. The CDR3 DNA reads TGTGCCAGCAGCGGCCGGGGTAGCGAGGGGACCCAGTACTTC.